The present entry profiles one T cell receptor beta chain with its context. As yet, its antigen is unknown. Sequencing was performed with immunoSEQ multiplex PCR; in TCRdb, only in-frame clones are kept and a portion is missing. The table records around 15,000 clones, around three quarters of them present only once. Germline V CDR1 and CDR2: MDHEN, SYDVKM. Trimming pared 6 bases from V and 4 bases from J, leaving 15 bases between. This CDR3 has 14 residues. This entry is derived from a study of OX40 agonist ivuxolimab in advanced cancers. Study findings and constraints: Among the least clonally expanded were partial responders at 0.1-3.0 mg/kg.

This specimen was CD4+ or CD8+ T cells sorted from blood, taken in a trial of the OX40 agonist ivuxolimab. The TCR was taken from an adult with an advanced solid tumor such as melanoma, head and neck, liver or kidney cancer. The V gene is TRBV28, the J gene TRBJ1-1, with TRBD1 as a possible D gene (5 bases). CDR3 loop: CASSKRDEATEAFF. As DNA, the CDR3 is TGTGCCAGCAGCAAACGGGACGAGGCCACTGAAGCTTTCTTT.